A single sample gave rise to the 19 T cell receptor beta chains below, sequenced in a study of shared clonotypes between healthy human individuals. The method was immunoSEQ multiplex PCR; TCRdb's version includes in-frame clones alone and lacks a portion of them. The sample has a few million clones, 95% seen once; the top ten hold over 0.1%. The sample consisted of naive CD4+ T cells sorted from blood. Subset given: CD45RA+ positively selected. All receptors derive from a man in his late teens or twenties in good health.

This clone was observed once. This chain connects TRBV14 to TRBJ2-1; D gene ambiguous. V lost 0 bases to trimming and J lost 3 bases, with 15 bases between them. Per the germline V gene, CDR1 is SGHDN and CDR2 is FVKESK. The CDR3 loop spans 17 amino acids. The CDR3 DNA reads TGTGCCAGCAGCCAAGAGTATGGGCCAAGCCTCTACAATGAGCAGTTCTTC. Its translation: CASSQEYGPSLYNEQFF.

The genes are TRBV30 and TRBJ1-1; D remains unclear. CDR1 GTSNPN and CDR2 SVGIG come from the germline V gene (reference sequence). The CDR3 runs 13 residues. Trimming cost V 2 bases and J 4 bases, with 11 bases left between them. CDR3 amino acids: CAWSPDWGTEAFF. In nucleotides, the CDR3 is TGTGCCTGGAGTCCCGATTGGGGCACTGAAGCTTTCTTT.

The CDR3, as DNA: TGTGCCAGCAGCCCCCGGGCTAGCGGGAGCACAGATACGCAGTATTTT. Encoded protein: CASSPRASGSTDTQYF. The V gene is TRBV7-2, the J gene TRBJ2-3; 8 nucleotides agree with TRBD2. Trimming took 5 bases from V and 0 from J; bases not matched to a gene: 7. In germline, CDR1 is SGHTA, CDR2 FQGNSA. CDR3 length equals 16 residues.

V is TRBV4-1 and J is TRBJ2-3, with 13 bases lining up with TRBD2. J gave up 6 bases and V 1 base, and 7 bases lay outside the gene matches. The germline CDR1 and CDR2 sequences are MGHRA and YSYEKL. The CDR3 has 17 residues. The CDR3 DNA is TGCGCCAGCAGCCAAGGCCTACTAGCGGGGGGGTTTGATACGCAGTATTTT. It translates to CASSQGLLAGGFDTQYF.

This clone occurred once. This rearrangement joins TRBV11-2 to TRBJ2-2; no clear D gene. Trimming stripped 1 base from V and 7 bases from J, with 19 bases between. The CDR3 extends over 17 amino acids. The germline gives CDR1 SGHAT, CDR2 FQNNGV. The CDR3 DNA reads as TGTGCCAGCAGCTTAGGGGTAGGGCCTCTTTTTGGCGGGGAGCTGTTTTTT. Protein: CASSLGVGPLFGGELFF.

A single count supports this clone. V is TRBV29-1 and J is TRBJ2-7; D gene uncertain. V lost 8 bases and J 0 bases, leaving 8 bases between the germline ends. Germline V gene sequence: CDR1 SQVTM, CDR2 ANQGSEA. The CDR3 contains 11 residues. DNA of the CDR3: TGCAGCTTCCGCAGCTCCTACGAGCAGTACTTC. Amino acid sequence: CSFRSSYEQYF.

The chain combines TRBV5-4 with TRBJ1-1; D possibly corresponds to TRBD1 (6 bases). This CDR3 is 17 amino acids long. Germline assignment: CDR1 SGHNT and CDR2 YYREEE (reference sequence). V was clipped by 5 bases and J by 0 bases, with 20 bases between them. CDR3 sequence: CASRPGGRGGLNTEAFF. The CDR3 DNA sequence: TGTGCCAGCAGACCGGGAGGCCGAGGGGGTTTGAACACTGAAGCTTTCTTT. The whole variable domain, remainder taken from reference TRBV5-4 and TRBJ1-1, is ETGVTQSPTHLIKTRGQQVTLRCSSQSGHNTVSWYQQALGQGPQFIFQYYREEENGRGNFPPRFSGLQFPNYSSELNVNALELDDSALYLCASRPGGRGGLNTEAFFGQGTRLTVV.

The rearrangement joins TRBV19 to TRBJ1-5, with D tentatively TRBD1 (6 bases). The CDR3 has 16 residues. Germline loops: CDR1 LNHDA, CDR2 SQIVND (reference sequence). Trimming left V 1 base short and J 0 bases short, with 10 bases between. DNA for the CDR3: TGTGCCAGTAGTATAGCAGGGGTTCTTAGCAATCAGCCCCAGCATTTT. Translation: CASSIAGVLSNQPQHF. The whole variable domain, remainder taken from reference TRBV19 and TRBJ1-5, is DGGITQSPKYLFRKEGQNVTLSCEQNLNHDAMYWYRQDPGQGLRLIYYSQIVNDFQKGDIAEGYSVSREKKESFPLTVTSAQKNPTAFYLCASSIAGVLSNQPQHFGDGTRLSIL.

The chain combines TRBV29-1 with TRBJ2-2; D assignment may be TRBD1 or TRBD2 (5 bases each). V lost 2 bases to trimming and J lost 4 bases, with 14 bases between them. Germline CDR1 is SQVTM and CDR2 is ANQGSEA. This CDR3 has 15 residues. The CDR3 DNA reads as TGCAGCGTTGAAAAGCAGGGAGTTGGCACCGGGGAGCTGTTTTTT. It is translated as CSVEKQGVGTGELFF.

Remarks on this clone: Other DNA sequences in this specimen translate into the identical CDR3. The chain recombines TRBV5-1 with TRBJ1-5; 7 bases are shared with TRBD1. Germline values: CDR1 SGHRS, CDR2 YFSETQ. CDR3 size: 15 residues. V was clipped by 0 bases and J by 2 bases; unmatched bases: 2. The CDR3 region is CASSLAGQGNQPQHF. The DNA of the CDR3 is TGCGCCAGCAGCTTGGCCGGACAGGGCAATCAGCCCCAGCATTTT.

V usage is TRBV5-4 and J usage is TRBJ2-3; 8 bases agree with TRBD2. The J segment lost 6 bases and the V segment lost 4 bases, leaving 13 bases of the junction unmatched. This CDR3 has 16 amino acids. Germline CDR1 SGHNT, CDR2 YYREEE (reference sequence). CDR3 nucleotides: TGTGCCAGCAGCCCCCGGGGGGGACTAGGGATGGATACGCAGTATTTT. This encodes CASSPRGGLGMDTQYF.

In regard to this clone: This sample includes further DNA sequences coding for the same CDR3. V is TRBV5-1 and J is TRBJ1-6; D ambiguous. The germline V gene has CDR1 SGHRS and CDR2 YFSETQ. V gave up 5 bases and J gave up 0 bases, with 6 bases separating them. The CDR3 runs to 14 residues. The CDR3 sequence: CASRGSSYNSPLHF. CDR3 DNA sequence: TGCGCCAGCAGAGGCAGCTCCTATAATTCACCCCTCCACTTT.

The chain couples TRBV7-6 to TRBJ1-4; possibly TRBD1 for D (6 bases). The V end lost 4 bases, the J end lost 8 bases, and 14 bases lay between the germline ends. CDR1 and CDR2 from the germline V gene are SGHVS and FNYEAQ. The CDR3 covers 14 residues. The CDR3 loop reads CASSWDIEGEKLFF. CDR3 coding DNA: TGTGCCAGCAGCTGGGACATCGAAGGGGAAAAACTGTTTTTT.

The gene calls are TRBV30 and TRBJ2-5; 7 bases match TRBD2. This CDR3 has 17 amino acids. Germline loops: CDR1 GTSNPN, CDR2 SVGIG (reference sequence). The ends lost 7 bases at V and 5 bases at J; junction bases unmatched: 22. CDR3 DNA: TGTGCCTTCTCATTCTCTAGCGGAACGACCCAGACCGAGACCCAGTACTTC. The encoded protein is CAFSFSSGTTQTETQYF.

The CDR3 loop is CASSRSLAGGLGELFF. CDR3 nucleotide sequence: TGTGCCAGCAGCCGTTCACTAGCGGGGGGGCTCGGGGAGCTGTTTTTT. The chain carries TRBV27 and TRBJ2-2; TRBD2 matches 13 bases. The CDR3 consists of 16 residues. Germline values: CDR1 MNHEY, CDR2 SMNVEV (reference sequence). V lost 6 bases to trimming and J lost 7 bases; unmatched junction nucleotides: 8.

V gene TRBV27 combines with J gene TRBJ2-5, with D perhaps TRBD1 (6 bases). V gave up 5 bases and J gave up 5 bases, with 12 bases separating them. Per germline, CDR1 MNHEY and CDR2 SMNVEV (reference sequence). This CDR3 spans 13 amino acids. In DNA form, the CDR3 reads TGTGCCAGCAGTCCGACAGGTTGGGAGACCCAGTACTTC. The encoded protein is CASSPTGWETQYF.

The V and J genes are TRBV4-1 and TRBJ1-5; D call uncertain. The CDR3 has 13 residues. Trimming left V 0 bases short and J 9 bases short, with 9 bases between. Germline CDR1 and CDR2: MGHRA and YSYEKL. The CDR3 loop reads CASSQESGRPQHF. CDR3 DNA sequence: TGCGCCAGCAGCCAAGAGTCTGGTCGGCCCCAGCATTTT.

This clone was detected once. V is TRBV5-1 and J is TRBJ1-1, with D unresolved. V was trimmed by 0 bases and J by 1 base, leaving 10 bases between them. The CDR3 sequence is 15 residues long. The germline gives CDR1 SGHRS, CDR2 YFSETQ. CDR3 sequence (DNA): TGCGCCAGCAGCTTGGCGTCTACGAGGAACACTGAAGCTTTCTTT. Amino acids: CASSLASTRNTEAFF. Variable domain in full (rest from reference TRBV5-1 and TRBJ1-1): KAGVTQTPRYLIKTRGQQVTLSCSPISGHRSVSWYQQTPGQGLQFLFEYFSETQRNKGNFPGRFSGRQFSNSRSEMNVSTLELGDSALYLCASSLASTRNTEAFFGQGTRLTVV.

The V gene is TRBV6-1, the J gene TRBJ2-4; 7 bases are shared with TRBD1. The CDR3 is made up of 15 amino acids. The germline V gene encodes CDR1 MNHNS and CDR2 SASEGT. The V and J ends lost 2 bases and 4 bases, in that order; junction bases with no gene match: 5. The CDR3 protein is CASSEMARGKNIQYF. Written as DNA, the CDR3 is TGTGCCAGCAGTGAAATGGCCAGGGGGAAAAACATTCAGTACTTC.